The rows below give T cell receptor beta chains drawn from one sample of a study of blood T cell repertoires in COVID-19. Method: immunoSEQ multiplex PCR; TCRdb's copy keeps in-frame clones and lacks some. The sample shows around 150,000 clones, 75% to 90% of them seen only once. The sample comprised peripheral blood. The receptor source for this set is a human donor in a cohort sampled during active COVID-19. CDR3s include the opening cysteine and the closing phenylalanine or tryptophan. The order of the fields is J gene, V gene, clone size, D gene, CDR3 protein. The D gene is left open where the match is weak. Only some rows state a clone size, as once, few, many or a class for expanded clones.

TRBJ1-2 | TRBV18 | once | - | CASSPEANYGYTF
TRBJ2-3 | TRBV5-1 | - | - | CASRRGTSTDTQYF
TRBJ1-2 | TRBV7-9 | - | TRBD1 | CASSSQATGQGAVYGYTF
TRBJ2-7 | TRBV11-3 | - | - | CASSFTVSYEQYF
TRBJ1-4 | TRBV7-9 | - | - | CASSPGWAATNEKLFF
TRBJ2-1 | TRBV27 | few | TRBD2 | CASSPYGTRTYNEQFF
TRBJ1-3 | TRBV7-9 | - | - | CASSPLPGISGNTIYF
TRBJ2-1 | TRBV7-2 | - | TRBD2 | CASSTSVEQFF
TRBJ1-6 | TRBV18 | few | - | CASSPSGTQSSPLHF
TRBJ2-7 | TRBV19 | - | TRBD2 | CASTPESGASYEQYF
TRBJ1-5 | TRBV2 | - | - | CASSGQARQPQHF
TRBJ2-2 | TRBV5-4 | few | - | CASSFGTSNTGELFF
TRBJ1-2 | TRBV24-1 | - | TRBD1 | CATSNVAGGGYTF
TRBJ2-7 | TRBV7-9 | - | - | CASSLLGAPHEQYF
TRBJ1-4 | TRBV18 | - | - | CASTDLRQTSNEKLFF
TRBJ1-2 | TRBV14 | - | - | CASSLNNPNYGYTF
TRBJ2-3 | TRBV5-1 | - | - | CASSLGQGIDTQYF
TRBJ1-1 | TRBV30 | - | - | CASLRAPEAFF
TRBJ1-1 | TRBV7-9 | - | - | CASSQQDITEAFF
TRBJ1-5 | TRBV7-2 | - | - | CASVRGNNQPQHF
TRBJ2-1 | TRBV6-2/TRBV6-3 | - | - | CASSYSDYGTYYNEQFF
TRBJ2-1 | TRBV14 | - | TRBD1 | CASSYTTGGNEQFF
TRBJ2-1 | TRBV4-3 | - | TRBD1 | CASSQSGTGGWDEQFF
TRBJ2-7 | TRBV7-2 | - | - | CASSLVPYEQYF
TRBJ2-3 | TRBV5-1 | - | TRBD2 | CASSLTESGTSGNTDTQYF
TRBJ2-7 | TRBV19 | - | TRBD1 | CASSSKGQGAYEQYF
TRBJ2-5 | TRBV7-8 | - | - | CASSQTLASQETQYF
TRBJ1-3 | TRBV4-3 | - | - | CASSQGGGGNTIYF